This T cell receptor beta chain emerged from a study of circulating CD8 cells and anti-PD-1 response in melanoma. Sorting of live CD3+CD8+TCRalphabeta+ cells by PD-1 and/or TIGIT gave four subsets. Per the germline V gene, CDR1 is LNHDA and CDR2 is SQIVND (reference sequence). V lost 8 bases and J lost 4, with 15 bases in between. The CDR3 runs to 13 residues. Using approximately 15 ng of total RNA, TCR libraries were made with the QIAseq Immune Repertoire TCR panel. TCRdb re-called the reads with MiXCR, one entry per CDR3 protein. This repertoire shows roughly 2,300 distinct CDR3 sequences, 7.9% found once; its top ten account for roughly 3%. This clonotype has more than one count but fewer than ten.

This chain uses TRBV19 with TRBJ2-7, with D maybe TRBD2 (6 bases). This TCR was sampled from a human donor with melanoma. The source material was CD8+ T cells from PBMCs, sampled at baseline or after one month of anti-PD-1 therapy (not recorded which). This CDR3 is CASGRGLSYEQYF. The CDR3, as DNA: TGTGCCAGTGGTAGGGGACTGTCATACGAGCAGTACTTC.